Listed here are 25 T cell receptor beta chains from one sample, sequenced in a study of neurological immune-mediated disorders. TCRdb fed the 5' RACE reads into MiXCR, producing one record per CDR3 protein. The sample has roughly 60,000 distinct CDR3 sequences, 9.5% to 12% seen once. Sequencing input: PBMCs. These receptors were obtained from a man aged 55 to 70 in good health.

This clonotype was observed many times. The chain has TRBV29-1 and TRBJ2-7; 9 bases line up with TRBD1. The V and J ends lost 6 bases and 2 bases, in that order; junction bases with no gene match: 5. Germline V gene sequence: CDR1 SQVTM, CDR2 ANQGSEA. There are 13 residues in the CDR3. The CDR3 here is CSVRGDRAYEQYF. CDR3 DNA: TGCAGCGTGAGGGGGGACAGGGCCTACGAGCAGTACTTC.

This clonotype was recorded many times. CDR3 sequence (DNA): TGCGCCAGCACGGGACAGGGCCTCGAGCAGTACTTC. Amino acids: CASTGQGLEQYF. J is TRBJ2-7 and V is TRBV5-1; 9 positions agree with TRBD1. The germline gives CDR1 SGHRS, CDR2 YFSETQ. V shed 6 bases, J shed 6 bases, and the junction held 4 bases outside the gene matches. The CDR3 covers 12 residues.

V is TRBV5-6 and J is TRBJ2-1; D is ambiguous. Looked up from germline, CDR1 is SGHDT and CDR2 is YYEEEE. CDR3 size: 14 residues. V gave up 3 bases and J gave up 2 bases, with 9 bases separating them. CDR3 DNA: TGTGCCAGCAGCTGGCAGGCGGCCTACAATGAGCAGTTCTTC. Residues: CASSWQAAYNEQFF. The variable domain in full, completed from reference TRBV5-6 and TRBJ2-1, reads DAGVTQSPTHLIKTRGQQVTLRCSPKSGHDTVSWYQQALGQGPQFIFQYYEEEERQRGNFPDRFSGHQFPNYSSELNVNALLLGDSALYLCASSWQAAYNEQFFGPGTRLTVL.

This clonotype was recorded at least ten times. CDR3 in DNA: TGTGCCAGCAGCCGCAGGACTAGCGGGGGGGCCTACGAGCAGTACTTC. This sequence encodes CASSRRTSGGAYEQYF. The chain joins TRBV7-2 to TRBJ2-7; 15 nucleotides agree with TRBD2. In germline, CDR1 is SGHTA, CDR2 FQGNSA. The CDR3 covers 16 residues. V shed 5 bases and J 2 bases; nucleotides not matched to a gene: 4. Combining the CDR3 with reference TRBV7-2 and TRBJ2-7 gives the whole variable domain GAGVSQSPSNKVTEKGKDVELRCDPISGHTALYWYRQSLGQGLEFLIYFQGNSAPDKSGLPSDRFSAERTGGSVSTLTIQRTQQEDSAVYLCASSRRTSGGAYEQYFGPGTRLTVT.

The sample holds many counts of this clonotype. The rearrangement links TRBV3-1 to TRBJ1-5; D uncertain. The CDR3 is made up of 13 amino acids. V dropped 0 bases and J dropped 5 bases, with 5 bases sitting between them. Looked up from germline, CDR1 is LGHDT and CDR2 is YNNKEL (reference sequence). This CDR3 reads CASSQDVDQPQHF. Written as DNA, the CDR3 is TGTGCCAGCAGCCAAGATGTAGATCAGCCCCAGCATTTT.

This clonotype occurred many times. This chain joins TRBV7-2 and TRBJ2-1; D not resolved. Germline CDR1 SGHTA, CDR2 FQGNSA. The CDR3 loop spans 14 amino acids. Trimming took 1 base from V and 4 from J, leaving 8 bases between them. DNA of the CDR3: TGTGCCAGCAGCTTAGGGGCAGCTTACAATGAGCAGTTCTTC. It yields the protein CASSLGAAYNEQFF.

In this sample, this clonotype turned up many times. The chain couples TRBV5-1 to TRBJ2-1, with 14 nucleotides matching TRBD2. Germline V lookup: CDR1 SGHRS, CDR2 YFSETQ. CDR3 length: 16 residues. The V segment lost 4 bases and the J segment 10 bases; nucleotides outside the gene matches: 10. The CDR3 nucleotides read TGCGCCAGCAGCCAGACTAGCGGGGGGGCCTTAAGGGAGCAGTTCTTC. Its protein product is CASSQTSGGALREQFF.

In its sample, this clonotype was seen many times. J is TRBJ1-2 and V is TRBV12-3 or TRBV12-4, with D maybe TRBD1 (5 bases). V was shortened by 1 base and J by 1 base, with 10 bases between the two germline ends. This CDR3 spans 15 amino acids. CDR3 in amino acids: CASSLVLGGNYGYTF. In nucleotides, the CDR3 is TGTGCCAGCAGTTTAGTATTGGGGGGTAACTATGGCTACACCTTC.

This clonotype was recorded at least ten times. The chain is built from TRBV5-6 and TRBJ2-3, with TRBD2 matching over 8 bases. The J segment lost 3 bases and the V segment lost 4 bases, leaving 13 bases of the junction unmatched. Germline CDR1 SGHDT, CDR2 YYEEEE. The CDR3 has 17 residues. The CDR3 protein is CASSPWGSGVRTDTQYF. CDR3 nucleotide sequence: TGTGCCAGCAGCCCCTGGGGTAGCGGGGTTCGGACAGATACGCAGTATTTT. Full variable domain (missing parts from reference TRBV5-6 and TRBJ2-3): DAGVTQSPTHLIKTRGQQVTLRCSPKSGHDTVSWYQQALGQGPQFIFQYYEEEERQRGNFPDRFSGHQFPNYSSELNVNALLLGDSALYLCASSPWGSGVRTDTQYFGPGTRLTVL.

This clonotype showed up many times. This chain uses TRBV20-1 with TRBJ1-1; the D gene is possibly TRBD1 (5 bases). CDR3 length: 14 residues. CDR1 and CDR2 from the germline V gene are DFQATT and SNEGSKA (reference sequence). Trimming stripped 3 bases from V and 4 bases from J, with 15 bases between. The CDR3 DNA reads as TGCAGTGCTAGTGCCATTCAGGGAGGCACTGAAGCTTTCTTT. It encodes CSASAIQGGTEAFF.

In its sample, this clonotype was seen many times. The chain joins TRBV29-1 to TRBJ2-1; D perhaps matches TRBD1 (5 bases). Trimming shortened V by 1 base and J by 1 base, and 8 bases separated the two germline ends. The CDR3 loop spans 14 amino acids. Germline V lookup: CDR1 SQVTM, CDR2 ANQGSEA. CDR3 protein: CSVEGQSSYNEQFF. CDR3 DNA: TGCAGCGTTGAAGGACAGAGTTCCTACAATGAGCAGTTCTTC.

Ten or more counts support this clonotype. CDR3 sequence: CASSPWTGISYEQYF. CDR3 sequence (DNA): TGTGCCAGCAGCCCCTGGACAGGGATATCCTACGAGCAGTACTTC. The genes are TRBV7-2 and TRBJ2-7; 8 nucleotides line up with TRBD1. V lost 5 bases to trimming and J lost 1 base; unmatched junction nucleotides: 7. CDR3 length: 15 amino acids. CDR1 and CDR2 (germline): SGHTA, FQGNSA.

This clonotype was recorded at least ten times. Lacking the conserved final phenylalanine or tryptophan, this CDR3 likely reflects a read error. This chain uses TRBV6-5 with TRBJ2-1, with D possibly matching TRBD1 (5 bases). Germline V lookup: CDR1 MNHEY, CDR2 SVGAGI. The V and J ends lost 2 bases and 4 bases respectively, with 9 bases between them. CDR3 length equals 14 residues. DNA for the CDR3: TGTGCCAGCAGTTACCTCGACAGTTACAATGAGCAGTTCTCC. Translating it yields CASSYLDSYNEQFS.

The rearrangement uses TRBV19 and TRBJ1-5; D may be TRBD1 (5 bases). With 5 bases removed from V and 2 bases from J, the gap between germline ends came to 13 bases. Germline V lookup: CDR1 LNHDA, CDR2 SQIVND (reference sequence). The CDR3 totals 15 residues. CDR3 nucleotide sequence: TGTGCCAGTAGTTATACCCGCAGGGGCAATCAGCCCCAGCATTTT. Amino acids: CASSYTRRGNQPQHF.

This clonotype was recorded at least ten times. The genes are TRBV5-1 and TRBJ1-1; D not resolved. Germline CDR1 SGHRS, CDR2 YFSETQ. Trimming removed 1 base at V and 1 base at J, with 5 bases between. This CDR3 is 13 amino acids long. The CDR3 bases are TGCGCCAGCAGCTTGAGGGCGAACACTGAAGCTTTCTTT. This encodes CASSLRANTEAFF. Full variable domain (rest looked up from reference TRBV5-1 and TRBJ1-1): KAGVTQTPRYLIKTRGQQVTLSCSPISGHRSVSWYQQTPGQGLQFLFEYFSETQRNKGNFPGRFSGRQFSNSRSEMNVSTLELGDSALYLCASSLRANTEAFFGQGTRLTVV.

In its sample, this clonotype was seen many times. The chain couples TRBV20-1 to TRBJ1-1; the match to TRBD1 covers 9 bases. J lost 3 bases, V lost 8 bases, and 7 bases had no gene match. The germline CDR1 and CDR2 sequences are DFQATT and SNEGSKA (reference sequence). The CDR3 loop spans 13 amino acids. The CDR3 protein is CSPTGGTDTEAFF. CDR3 DNA: TGCAGTCCCACAGGGGGCACGGACACTGAAGCTTTCTTT.

The sample holds many counts of this clonotype. The rearrangement links TRBV2 to TRBJ1-1, with 8 bases matching TRBD1. CDR3 length: 13 amino acids. V was clipped by 9 bases and J by 2 bases; unmatched bases: 5. Germline V gene data show CDR1 as SNHLY and CDR2 as FYNNEI. In DNA form, the CDR3 reads TGTGCCAGTTCGGGACAGGTAAACACTGAAGCTTTCTTT. Protein: CASSGQVNTEAFF.

This clonotype was counted many times. The rearrangement links TRBV5-5 to TRBJ2-1; no clear D gene. This CDR3 has 16 amino acids. V lost 0 bases, J lost 2 bases, and 12 bases lay in between. The germline V gene encodes CDR1 SGHKS and CDR2 YYEKEE (reference sequence). CDR3 DNA: TGTGCCAGCAGCTTGGGTGCAAGGCCGACCTACAATGAGCAGTTCTTC. It encodes CASSLGARPTYNEQFF.

There are many counts of this clonotype. The chain is built from TRBV20-1 and TRBJ2-6, with 8 bases fitting TRBD1. This CDR3 region has 16 residues. Germline CDR1 is DFQATT and CDR2 is SNEGSKA (reference sequence). Germline trimming cut 3 bases from V and 4 bases from J; bases unmatched to any gene: 8. CDR3 in DNA: TGCAGTGCTAGGGACAGGGAGTCGTCAGGGGCCAACGTCCTGACTTTC. Translation: CSARDRESSGANVLTF.

This clonotype was picked up many times. The chain employs TRBV2 and TRBJ2-3; D remains unclear. Germline CDR1 reads SNHLY; CDR2 reads FYNNEI. The CDR3 covers 13 residues. Trimming removed 9 bases from V and 3 bases from J, with 13 bases in between. DNA of the CDR3: TGTGCCAGTCAGGCGGACGGGACAGATACGCAGTATTTT. Amino acids: CASQADGTDTQYF.

This clonotype was picked up many times. J is TRBJ2-5 and V is TRBV20-1, with no clear D. Germline CDR1 and CDR2: DFQATT and SNEGSKA (reference sequence). CDR3 length: 14 amino acids. The ends were cut back, 6 bases at V and 6 bases at J, with 20 bases in the middle. The CDR3 nucleotides read TGCAGTGCGGTCCCACCGACCGCTTTCAAGACCCAGTACTTC. It specifies CSAVPPTAFKTQYF.

A word on this clonotype: One end of the junction varies from germline; a read error may be responsible. This rearrangement joins TRBV18 to TRBJ2-7; D unresolved. CDR1 and CDR2 (germline): KGHSH, LQKENI. This CDR3 has 15 amino acids. The CDR3 region has the DNA TGTGCCAGCTCACCTCCGATGCCGTCCCGTGGCGAGCGGTACTTC. This sequence encodes CASSPPMPSRGERYF.

This clonotype has at least ten counts. CDR3 nucleotide sequence: TGCGCCAGCAGCTTGGTTAGTTCCGCGGCTGAAGCTTTCTTT. This gives the protein CASSLVSSAAEAFF. The gene calls are TRBV5-1 and TRBJ1-1; D unclear. The CDR3 runs to 14 residues. The ends were cut back, 0 bases at V and 6 bases at J, with 12 bases in the middle. In germline, CDR1 is SGHRS, CDR2 YFSETQ.

This clonotype showed up many times. The chain employs TRBV20-1 and TRBJ1-1; D perhaps matches TRBD1 (5 bases). The V end lost 0 bases, the J end lost 4 bases, and 15 bases lay between the germline ends. The CDR3 is made up of 15 amino acids. Germline loops: CDR1 DFQATT, CDR2 SNEGSKA (reference sequence). CDR3 in DNA: TGCAGTGCTAGAGATCGGTGGGGGAGGAGCACTGAAGCTTTCTTT. Residues: CSARDRWGRSTEAFF.

In its sample, this clonotype was seen many times. This rearrangement joins TRBV24-1 to TRBJ2-1; 7 bases line up with TRBD1. This CDR3 region has 14 residues. V lost 4 bases and J lost 12; bases outside the gene matches: 11. Germline V lookup: CDR1 KGHDR, CDR2 SFDVKD. The CDR3 is CATSDAGTAGVQFF. In DNA form, the CDR3 reads TGTGCCACCAGTGACGCCGGGACAGCAGGCGTGCAGTTCTTC.